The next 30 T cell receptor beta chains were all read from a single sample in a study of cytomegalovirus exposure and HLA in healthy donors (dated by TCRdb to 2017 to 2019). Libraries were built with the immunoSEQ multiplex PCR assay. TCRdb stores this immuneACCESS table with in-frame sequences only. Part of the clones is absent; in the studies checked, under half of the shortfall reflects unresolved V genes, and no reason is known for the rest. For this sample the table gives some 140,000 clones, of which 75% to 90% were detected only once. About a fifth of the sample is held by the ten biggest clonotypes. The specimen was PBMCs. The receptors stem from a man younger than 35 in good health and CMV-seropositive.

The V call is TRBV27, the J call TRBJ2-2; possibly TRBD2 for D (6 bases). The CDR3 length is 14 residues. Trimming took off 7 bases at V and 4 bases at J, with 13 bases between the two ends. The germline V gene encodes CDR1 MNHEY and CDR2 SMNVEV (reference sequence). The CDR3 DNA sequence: TGTGCCAGCAATCGGGGGTATGGCACCGGGGAGCTGTTTTTT. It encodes CASNRGYGTGELFF.

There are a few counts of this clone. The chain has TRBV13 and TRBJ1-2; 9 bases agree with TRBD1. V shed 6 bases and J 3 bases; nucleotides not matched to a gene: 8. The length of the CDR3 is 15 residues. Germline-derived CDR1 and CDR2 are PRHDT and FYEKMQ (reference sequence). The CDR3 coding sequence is TGTGCCAGCAGGGCCCCCGACAGGGGGGACTATGGCTACACCTTC. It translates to CASRAPDRGDYGYTF.

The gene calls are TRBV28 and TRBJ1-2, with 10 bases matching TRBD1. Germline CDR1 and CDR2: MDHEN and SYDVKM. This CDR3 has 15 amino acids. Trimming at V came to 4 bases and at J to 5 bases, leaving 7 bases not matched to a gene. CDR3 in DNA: TGTGCCAGCAGTTCCCTGACAGGGGGCATGTATGGCTACACCTTC. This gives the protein CASSSLTGGMYGYTF.

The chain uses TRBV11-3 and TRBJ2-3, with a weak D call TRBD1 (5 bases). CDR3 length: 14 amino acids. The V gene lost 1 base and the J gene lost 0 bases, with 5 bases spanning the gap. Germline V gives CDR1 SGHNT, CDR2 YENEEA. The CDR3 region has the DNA TGTGCCAGCAGCTTAGGGGGCAGCACAGATACGCAGTATTTT. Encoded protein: CASSLGGSTDTQYF.

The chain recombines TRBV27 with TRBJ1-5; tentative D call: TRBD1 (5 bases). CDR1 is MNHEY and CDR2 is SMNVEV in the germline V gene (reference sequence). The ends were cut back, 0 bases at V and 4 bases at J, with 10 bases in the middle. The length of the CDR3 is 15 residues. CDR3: CASSLSQGWNQPQHF. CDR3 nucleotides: TGTGCCAGCAGTTTATCCCAGGGTTGGAATCAGCCCCAGCATTTT.

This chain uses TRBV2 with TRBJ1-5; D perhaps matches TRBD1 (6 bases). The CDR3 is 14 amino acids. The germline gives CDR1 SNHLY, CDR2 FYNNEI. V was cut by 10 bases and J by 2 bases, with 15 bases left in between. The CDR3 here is CATRGASGNQPQHF. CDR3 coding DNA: TGTGCCACCCGGGGGGCCTCAGGCAATCAGCCCCAGCATTTT.

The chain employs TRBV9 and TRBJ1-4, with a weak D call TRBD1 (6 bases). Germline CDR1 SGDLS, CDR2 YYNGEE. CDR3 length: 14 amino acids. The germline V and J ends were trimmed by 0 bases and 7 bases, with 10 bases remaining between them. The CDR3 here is CASSVGGGSEKLFF. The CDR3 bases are TGTGCCAGCAGCGTAGGAGGGGGAAGTGAAAAACTGTTTTTT.

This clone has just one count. The CDR3 DNA follows: TGTGCCAGCAGCTTAGGGCGGAAGAGGGGCGGGAGGTCCTACGAGCAGTACTTC. Translating gives CASSLGRKRGGRSYEQYF. This rearrangement joins TRBV7-2 to TRBJ2-7; 8 nucleotides match TRBD2. Germline trimming cut 1 base from V and 1 base from J; bases unmatched to any gene: 12. The CDR3 totals 18 residues. Germline values: CDR1 SGHTA, CDR2 FQGNSA.

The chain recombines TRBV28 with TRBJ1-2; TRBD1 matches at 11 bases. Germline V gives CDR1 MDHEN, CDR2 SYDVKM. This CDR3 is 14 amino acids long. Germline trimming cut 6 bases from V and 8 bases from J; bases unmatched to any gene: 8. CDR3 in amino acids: CASSLGTGGRGYTF. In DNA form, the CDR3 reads TGTGCCAGCAGCTTAGGGACAGGGGGTCGCGGCTACACCTTC.

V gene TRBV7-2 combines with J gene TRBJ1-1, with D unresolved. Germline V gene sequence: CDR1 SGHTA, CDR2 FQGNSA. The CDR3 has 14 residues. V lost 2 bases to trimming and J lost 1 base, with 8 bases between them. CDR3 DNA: TGTGCCAGCAGCTTATGGAACAGGAACACTGAAGCTTTCTTT. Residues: CASSLWNRNTEAFF.

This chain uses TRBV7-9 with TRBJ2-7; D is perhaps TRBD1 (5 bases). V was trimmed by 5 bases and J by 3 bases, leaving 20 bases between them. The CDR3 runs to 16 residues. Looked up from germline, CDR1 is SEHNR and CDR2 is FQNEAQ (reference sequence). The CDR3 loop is CASSQEENRLVYEQYF. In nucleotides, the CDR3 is TGTGCCAGCAGCCAAGAGGAGAACAGGCTCGTCTACGAGCAGTACTTC.

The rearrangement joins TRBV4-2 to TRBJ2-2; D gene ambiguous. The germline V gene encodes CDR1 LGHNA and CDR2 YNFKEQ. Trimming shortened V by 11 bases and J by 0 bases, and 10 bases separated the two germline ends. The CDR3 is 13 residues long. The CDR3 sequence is CASHGANTGELFF. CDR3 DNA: TGTGCCTCCCACGGAGCGAACACCGGGGAGCTGTTTTTT.

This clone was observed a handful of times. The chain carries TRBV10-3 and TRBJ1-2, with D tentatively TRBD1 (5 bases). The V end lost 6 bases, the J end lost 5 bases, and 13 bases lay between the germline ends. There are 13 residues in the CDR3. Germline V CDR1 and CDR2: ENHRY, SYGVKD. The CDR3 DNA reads TGTGCCATCAGAAACGACAGTTCTTATGGCTACACCTTC. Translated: CAIRNDSSYGYTF.

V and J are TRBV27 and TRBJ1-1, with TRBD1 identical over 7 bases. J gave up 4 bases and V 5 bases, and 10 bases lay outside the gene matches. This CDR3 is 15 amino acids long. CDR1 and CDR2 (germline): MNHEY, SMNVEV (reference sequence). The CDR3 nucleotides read TGTGCCAGCAGTCCAAGAGGCCAGGGGGGCACTGAAGCTTTCTTT. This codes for CASSPRGQGGTEAFF.

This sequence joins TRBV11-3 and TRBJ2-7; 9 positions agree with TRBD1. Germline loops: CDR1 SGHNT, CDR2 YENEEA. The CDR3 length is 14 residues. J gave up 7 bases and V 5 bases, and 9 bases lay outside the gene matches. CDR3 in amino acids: CASSTTGGAGEQYF. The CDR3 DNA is TGTGCCAGCAGCACAACAGGGGGCGCGGGGGAGCAGTACTTC.

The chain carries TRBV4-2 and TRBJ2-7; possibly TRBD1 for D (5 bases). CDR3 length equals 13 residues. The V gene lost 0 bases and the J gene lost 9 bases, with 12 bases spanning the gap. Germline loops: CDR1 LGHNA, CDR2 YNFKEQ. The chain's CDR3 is CASSQENVRGQYF. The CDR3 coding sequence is TGTGCCAGCAGCCAAGAGAATGTTAGGGGGCAGTACTTC.

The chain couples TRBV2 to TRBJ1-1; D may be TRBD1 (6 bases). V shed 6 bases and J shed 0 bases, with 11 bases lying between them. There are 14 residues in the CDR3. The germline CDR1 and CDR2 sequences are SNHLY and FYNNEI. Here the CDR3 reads CASSSGQMNTEAFF. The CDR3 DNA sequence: TGTGCCAGCAGCTCCGGACAGATGAACACTGAAGCTTTCTTT.

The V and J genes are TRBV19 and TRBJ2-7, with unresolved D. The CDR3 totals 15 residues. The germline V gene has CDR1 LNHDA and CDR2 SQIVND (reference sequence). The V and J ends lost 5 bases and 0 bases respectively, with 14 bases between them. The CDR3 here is CASSPSGFPSYEQYF. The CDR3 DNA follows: TGTGCCAGTAGTCCCTCAGGTTTCCCCTCCTACGAGCAGTACTTC.

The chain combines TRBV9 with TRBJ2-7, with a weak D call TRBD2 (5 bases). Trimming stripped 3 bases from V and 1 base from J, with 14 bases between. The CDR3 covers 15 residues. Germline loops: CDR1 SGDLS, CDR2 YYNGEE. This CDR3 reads CASSGGGGGSYEQYF. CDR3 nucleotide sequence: TGTGCCAGCAGCGGTGGAGGCGGAGGTTCCTACGAGCAGTACTTC.

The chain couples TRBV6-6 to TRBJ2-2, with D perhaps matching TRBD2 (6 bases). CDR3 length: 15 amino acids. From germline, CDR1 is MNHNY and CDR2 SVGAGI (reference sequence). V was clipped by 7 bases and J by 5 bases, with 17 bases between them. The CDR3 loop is CASKGVGSDTGELFF. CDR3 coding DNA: TGTGCCAGCAAAGGGGTCGGGAGTGATACCGGGGAGCTGTTTTTT.

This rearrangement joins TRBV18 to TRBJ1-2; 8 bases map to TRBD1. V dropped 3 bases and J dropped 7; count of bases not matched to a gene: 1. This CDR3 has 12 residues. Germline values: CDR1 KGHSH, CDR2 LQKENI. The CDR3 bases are TGTGCCAGCTCACCCACAGGGGGTGGCTACACCTTC. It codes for CASSPTGGGYTF.

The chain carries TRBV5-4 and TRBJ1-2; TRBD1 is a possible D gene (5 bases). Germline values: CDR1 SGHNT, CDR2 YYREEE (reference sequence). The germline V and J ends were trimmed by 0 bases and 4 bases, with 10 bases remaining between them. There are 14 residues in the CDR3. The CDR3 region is CASSLVREAYGYTF. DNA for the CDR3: TGTGCCAGCAGCTTGGTCAGGGAAGCCTATGGCTACACCTTC.

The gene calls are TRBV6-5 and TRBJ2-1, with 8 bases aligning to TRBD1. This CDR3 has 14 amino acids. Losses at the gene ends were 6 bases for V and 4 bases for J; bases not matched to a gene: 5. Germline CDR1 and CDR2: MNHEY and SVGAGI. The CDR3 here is CASRGQGSYNEQFF. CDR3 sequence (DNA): TGTGCCAGCAGAGGACAGGGAAGTTACAATGAGCAGTTCTTC.

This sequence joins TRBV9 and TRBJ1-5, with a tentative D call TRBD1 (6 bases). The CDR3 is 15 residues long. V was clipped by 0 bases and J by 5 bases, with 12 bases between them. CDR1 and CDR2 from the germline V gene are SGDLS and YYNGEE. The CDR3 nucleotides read TGTGCCAGCAGCGTAGAGGGGGGGAGGGATCAGCCCCAGCATTTT. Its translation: CASSVEGGRDQPQHF.

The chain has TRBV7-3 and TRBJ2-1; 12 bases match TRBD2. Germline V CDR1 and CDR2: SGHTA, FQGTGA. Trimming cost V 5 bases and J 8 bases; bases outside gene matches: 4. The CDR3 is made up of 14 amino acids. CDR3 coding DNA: TGTGCCAGCAGCCCGGGACTAGCGGGCTATGAGCAGTTCTTC. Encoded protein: CASSPGLAGYEQFF.

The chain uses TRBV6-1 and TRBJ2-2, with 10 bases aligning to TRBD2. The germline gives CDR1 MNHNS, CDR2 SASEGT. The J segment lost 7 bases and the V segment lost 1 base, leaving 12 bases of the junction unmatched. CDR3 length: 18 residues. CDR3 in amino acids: CASSEEVLAGEQVGELFF. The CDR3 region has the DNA TGTGCCAGCAGTGAAGAGGTTCTAGCGGGGGAGCAGGTCGGGGAGCTGTTTTTT.

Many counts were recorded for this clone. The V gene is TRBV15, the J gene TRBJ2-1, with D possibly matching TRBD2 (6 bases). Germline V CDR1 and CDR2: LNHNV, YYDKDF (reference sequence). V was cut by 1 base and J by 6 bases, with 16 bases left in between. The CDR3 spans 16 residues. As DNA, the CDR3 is TGTGCCACCAGCAGAGTCAGCGGGTCAGGGTTCAATGAGCAGTTCTTC. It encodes CATSRVSGSGFNEQFF.

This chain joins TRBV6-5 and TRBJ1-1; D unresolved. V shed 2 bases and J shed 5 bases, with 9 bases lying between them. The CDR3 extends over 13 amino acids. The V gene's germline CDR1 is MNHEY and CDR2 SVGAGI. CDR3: CASSYDARTEAFF. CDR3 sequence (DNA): TGTGCCAGCAGTTACGACGCTAGGACTGAAGCTTTCTTT.

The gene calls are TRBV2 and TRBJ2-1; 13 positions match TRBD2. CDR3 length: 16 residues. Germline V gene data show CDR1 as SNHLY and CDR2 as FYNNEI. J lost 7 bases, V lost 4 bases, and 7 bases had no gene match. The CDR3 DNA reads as TGTGCCAGCAGTGCCGGACTAGCGGGGGTAGAAAATGAGCAGTTCTTC. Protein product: CASSAGLAGVENEQFF.

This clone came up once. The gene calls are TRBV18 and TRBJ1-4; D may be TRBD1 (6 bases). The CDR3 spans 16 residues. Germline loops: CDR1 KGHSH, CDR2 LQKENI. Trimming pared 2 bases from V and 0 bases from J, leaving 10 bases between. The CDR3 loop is CASSPKGDATNEKLFF. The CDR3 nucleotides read TGTGCCAGCTCACCAAAGGGGGATGCAACTAATGAAAAACTGTTTTTT.